Presented here are 20 T cell receptor beta chains from one specimen sequenced in a study of blood T cell repertoires in COVID-19. The method was immunoSEQ multiplex PCR; TCRdb's version includes in-frame clones alone and lacks a portion of them. The profile shows around 290,000 clones, around 89% of them singletons. Sample: peripheral blood. The receptors derive from a middle-aged man with acute or convalescent COVID-19.

This chain uses TRBV6-5 with TRBJ1-3, with 7 positions matching TRBD1. The CDR3 loop spans 15 amino acids. The V segment lost 5 bases and the J segment 0 bases; nucleotides outside the gene matches: 4. The V gene's germline CDR1 is MNHEY and CDR2 SVGAGI. DNA for the CDR3: TGTGCCAGCAGTCGGGACAGCCCCTCTGGAAACACCATATATTTT. Residues: CASSRDSPSGNTIYF.

The chain has TRBV11-3 and TRBJ2-3, with 8 bases aligning to TRBD1. Germline V lookup: CDR1 SGHNT, CDR2 YENEEA. With V trimmed by 5 bases and J by 1 base, 8 bases remained unmatched. CDR3 length: 16 residues. DNA for the CDR3: TGTGCCAGCAGCCTCACAGGGGGGTCAGGCACAGATACGCAGTATTTT. It specifies CASSLTGGSGTDTQYF.

The chain joins TRBV23-1 to TRBJ1-5, with a tentative D call TRBD1 (6 bases). TRBV23-1 counts as an open reading frame of uncertain function. The CDR3 has 19 residues. V was trimmed by 1 base and J by 0 bases, leaving 19 bases between them. In DNA form, the CDR3 reads TGCGCCAGCAGTCAATACTGGGCCCCGGGGGGGCATAGCAATCAGCCCCAGCATTTT. This encodes CASSQYWAPGGHSNQPQHF.

V usage is TRBV2 and J usage is TRBJ1-1; the D gene is possibly TRBD1 (6 bases). Trimming removed 7 bases from V and 4 bases from J, with 16 bases in between. This CDR3 has 14 amino acids. Germline lookup yields CDR1 SNHLY and CDR2 FYNNEI. The chain's CDR3 is CASNSYRVSTEAFF. CDR3 DNA sequence: TGTGCCAGCAATTCATACAGGGTGAGCACTGAAGCTTTCTTT.

This chain connects TRBV5-1 to TRBJ2-1; D may be TRBD2 (6 bases). Germline CDR1 SGHRS, CDR2 YFSETQ. CDR3 length equals 13 residues. The ends were cut back, 3 bases at V and 7 bases at J, with 11 bases in the middle. CDR3 loop: CASSSGLLNEQFF. The CDR3 DNA reads as TGCGCCAGCAGCTCCGGACTACTGAATGAGCAGTTCTTC.

The rearrangement joins TRBV5-1 to TRBJ2-1, with 7 positions matching TRBD1. The CDR3 covers 14 residues. V lost 4 bases and J lost 3; bases outside the gene matches: 4. Germline loops: CDR1 SGHRS, CDR2 YFSETQ. The CDR3: CASSLRDSYNEQFF. The CDR3 DNA follows: TGCGCCAGCAGCCTTCGGGACAGCTACAATGAGCAGTTCTTC.

This clone was counted once. This chain joins TRBV25-1 and TRBJ1-1; possibly TRBD1 for D (5 bases). The CDR3 spans 13 residues. The V end was cut by 3 bases, the J end by 11 bases, with 16 bases between. Looked up from germline, CDR1 is MGHDK and CDR2 is SYGVNS. In DNA, the CDR3 is TGTGCCAGCAGTGATGGGCGGGGGGACCACGCTTTCTTT. It specifies CASSDGRGDHAFF.

The rearrangement joins TRBV11-2 to TRBJ1-3; D ambiguous. V was shortened by 2 bases and J by 0 bases, with 11 bases between the two germline ends. Germline V gives CDR1 SGHAT, CDR2 FQNNGV. This CDR3 region has 16 residues. The CDR3 DNA reads TGTGCCAGCAGCTTAACGACCGACTACTCTGGAAACACCATATATTTT. Protein product: CASSLTTDYSGNTIYF.

In its sample, this clone was seen a few times. This chain links TRBV11-3 with TRBJ2-1; D gene uncertain. Germline CDR1 and CDR2: SGHNT and YENEEA. V was clipped by 0 bases and J by 6 bases, with 9 bases between them. The CDR3 consists of 14 residues. CDR3 residues: CASSLDPASNEQFF. The CDR3, as DNA: TGTGCCAGCAGCTTAGATCCCGCGAGCAATGAGCAGTTCTTC.

The chain links TRBV6-1 to TRBJ1-1; 9 positions match TRBD1. With 6 bases clipped from V and 1 base from J, the junction kept 3 bases outside the gene matches. Germline V gives CDR1 MNHNS, CDR2 SASEGT. CDR3 length: 14 amino acids. Here the CDR3 reads CASSGTGRNTEAFF. The CDR3 DNA reads as TGTGCCAGCAGCGGGACAGGGCGGAACACTGAAGCTTTCTTT.

The rearrangement links TRBV10-2 to TRBJ2-7; D call uncertain. The germline gives CDR1 WSHSY, CDR2 SAAADI. This CDR3 spans 11 amino acids. Trimming removed 3 bases at V and 5 bases at J, with 5 bases between. The CDR3 protein is CASSEKHEQYF. The DNA for the CDR3 is TGCGCCAGCAGTGAAAAGCACGAGCAGTACTTC.

This chain uses TRBV7-3 with TRBJ2-1; 10 bases are a match to TRBD2. The germline V gene has CDR1 SGHTA and CDR2 FQGTGA. This CDR3 contains 15 residues. The V and J ends lost 3 bases and 2 bases, in that order; junction bases with no gene match: 1. CDR3 in DNA: TGTGCCAGCAGCTTCACTAGCGGGGCCTACAATGAGCAGTTCTTC. Protein sequence: CASSFTSGAYNEQFF.

The rearrangement links TRBV5-8 to TRBJ2-7; 11 bases map to TRBD1. Germline values: CDR1 SGHTS, CDR2 YDEGEE. The CDR3 covers 16 residues. The junction had 10 bases not matched to a gene; V was cut back by 1 base and J by 7 bases. In DNA form, the CDR3 reads TGTGCCAGCAGCTTGCTTCTCGGACAGGGGGCTTTAGAGCAGTACTTC. Translated, it gives CASSLLLGQGALEQYF.

This chain uses TRBV9 with TRBJ2-1; 11 bases line up with TRBD1. CDR3 length: 14 residues. The germline V gene has CDR1 SGDLS and CDR2 YYNGEE. V shed 4 bases, J shed 7 bases, and the junction held 4 bases outside the gene matches. CDR3 sequence (DNA): TGTGCCAGCAGCCTTGGGACAGGGGGTAATGAGCAGTTCTTC. Residues: CASSLGTGGNEQFF.

The CDR3 protein is CASSQDPRGETQYF. The CDR3 DNA reads TGCGCCAGCAGCCAAGATCCTAGGGGGGAGACCCAGTACTTC. The V and J genes are TRBV4-1 and TRBJ2-5; D possibly corresponds to TRBD1 (6 bases). V lost 0 bases and J 5 bases, leaving 10 bases between the germline ends. The CDR3 has 14 residues. Germline-derived CDR1 and CDR2 are MGHRA and YSYEKL.

This chain links TRBV9 with TRBJ1-2; D may be TRBD1 (5 bases). The CDR3 sequence is 13 residues long. V was pared by 0 bases and J by 6 bases, with 9 bases between. CDR1 and CDR2 (germline): SGDLS, YYNGEE. CDR3 in amino acids: CASSVEAGNGYTF. The CDR3 DNA sequence: TGTGCCAGCAGCGTAGAGGCAGGGAATGGCTACACCTTC.

The rearrangement uses TRBV6-2 or TRBV6-3 and TRBJ2-3; the match to TRBD1 covers 8 bases. Germline CDR1 and CDR2: MNHEY and SVGEGT. The trim removed 6 bases at V and 6 bases at J, leaving 11 bases unmatched. The CDR3 length is 15 residues. The CDR3 loop reads CASSIGTGGWDTQYF. CDR3 nucleotides: TGTGCCAGCAGCATTGGGACAGGTGGTTGGGATACGCAGTATTTT.

This chain joins TRBV10-2 and TRBJ2-7, with D possibly matching TRBD2 (6 bases). The CDR3 loop spans 17 amino acids. CDR1 and CDR2 (germline): WSHSY, SAAADI. V lost 0 bases and J lost 3, with 18 bases in between. The CDR3, as DNA: TGCGCCAGCAGTGAGTCTCGGGGACTTCGAGGGGACTACGAGCAGTACTTC. Its protein product is CASSESRGLRGDYEQYF.

The chain is built from TRBV29-1 and TRBJ2-1; TRBD1 might be the D (6 bases). Trimming took 0 bases from V and 6 from J, leaving 6 bases between them. CDR1 is SQVTM and CDR2 is ANQGSEA in the germline V gene. This CDR3 is 12 amino acids long. CDR3 coding DNA: TGCAGCGTTGAAGAAGGGGGCAATGAGCAGTTCTTC. This gives the protein CSVEEGGNEQFF.

The V and J genes are TRBV12-5 and TRBJ1-4, with D unclear. Trimming took off 7 bases at V and 2 bases at J, with 11 bases between the two ends. CDR1 and CDR2 from the germline V gene are LGHNT and FRNRAP. The CDR3 totals 14 residues. The CDR3 nucleotides read TGTGCTAGTGTTGCCACGGAGACTAATGAAAAACTGTTTTTT. Protein: CASVATETNEKLFF.